This TCR beta chain comes out of a study of T cells in Graves' hyperthyroidism and ophthalmopathy. Authors of the study amplified TCR beta CDR3 regions from RNA transcripts. The HTBI primer set served for first-round RT-PCR of the TCR CDR3. One entry per CDR3 protein, called by TCRdb with MiXCR from the multiplex PCR reads. The repertoire includes some 510,000 distinct CDR3 sequences, less than 25% of them detected once, and about a quarter sits in the top ten. The V gene lost 2 bases and the J gene lost 4 bases, with 9 bases spanning the gap. The CDR3 totals 14 residues. Germline CDR1 reads MGHRA; CDR2 reads YSYEKL.

The chain couples TRBV4-1 to TRBJ1-5; D is uncertain. The source of this sequence is a man between 18 and 35 years old with Graves' hyperthyroidism. Sequenced input: blood. CDR3 region: CASSQSQANQPQHF. In nucleotides, the CDR3 is TGCGCCAGCAGCCAATCCCAGGCTAATCAGCCCCAGCATTTT.